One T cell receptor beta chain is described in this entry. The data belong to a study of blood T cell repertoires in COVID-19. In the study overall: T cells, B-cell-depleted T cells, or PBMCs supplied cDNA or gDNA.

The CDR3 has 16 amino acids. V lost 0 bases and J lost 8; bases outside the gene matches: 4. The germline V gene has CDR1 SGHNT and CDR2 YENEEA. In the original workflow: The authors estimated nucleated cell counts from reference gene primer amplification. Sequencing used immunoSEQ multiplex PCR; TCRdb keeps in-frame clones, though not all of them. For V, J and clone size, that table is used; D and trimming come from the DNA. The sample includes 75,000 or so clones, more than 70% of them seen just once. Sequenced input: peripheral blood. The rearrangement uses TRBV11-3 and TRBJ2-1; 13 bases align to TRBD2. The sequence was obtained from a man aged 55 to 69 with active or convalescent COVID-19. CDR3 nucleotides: TGTGCCAGCAGCTTAGATGGGACTAGCGGGAAGTATGAGCAGTTCTTC. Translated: CASSLDGTSGKYEQFF.